The next 27 T cell receptor beta chains were all read from a single sample in a study of T cell responses to AZD1222 COVID-19 vaccine. Assay: immunoSEQ multiplex PCR; the TCRdb copy retains only in-frame clones and omits some. The sample consists of approximately 180,000 clones, approximately 90% of them appearing once. The sample consisted of peripheral blood, taken 28 days after the second dose of the MenACWY control vaccine. All receptors derive from an adult who received the MenACWY meningococcal vaccine as a control.

This clone was seen just once. This sequence joins TRBV7-2 and TRBJ2-1; D not resolved. Germline CDR1 SGHTA, CDR2 FQGNSA. There are 14 residues in the CDR3. V lost 1 base and J 6 bases, leaving 10 bases between the germline ends. The CDR3, as DNA: TGTGCCAGCAGCTTAGGCGGATGGGGCAATGAGCAGTTCTTC. It encodes CASSLGGWGNEQFF.

This chain joins TRBV6-5 and TRBJ2-7; tentative D call: TRBD1 (6 bases). Trimming left V 2 bases short and J 2 bases short, with 13 bases between. Germline loops: CDR1 MNHEY, CDR2 SVGAGI. The CDR3 is 15 amino acids. The CDR3 spells CASSYGQGSTYEQYF. The CDR3 bases are TGTGCCAGCAGTTACGGGCAGGGGTCCACCTACGAGCAGTACTTC.

The chain links TRBV28 to TRBJ2-2, with D possibly being TRBD1 (6 bases). V was clipped by 5 bases and J by 3 bases, with 13 bases between them. CDR1 and CDR2 (germline): MDHEN, SYDVKM. The CDR3 has 15 amino acids. The CDR3 loop is CASSQQGSYTGELFF. For the CDR3, the DNA is TGTGCCAGCAGTCAACAGGGATCCTACACCGGGGAGCTGTTTTTT.

The V gene is TRBV30, the J gene TRBJ1-5; D may be TRBD1 (5 bases). Trimming left V 0 bases short and J 5 bases short, with 8 bases between. CDR3 length: 13 residues. The germline V gene has CDR1 GTSNPN and CDR2 SVGIG (reference sequence). CDR3 protein: CAWSVGGYQPQHF. The CDR3 DNA reads as TGTGCCTGGAGTGTGGGGGGGTATCAGCCCCAGCATTTT.

The chain employs TRBV5-4 and TRBJ2-7; tentative D call: TRBD2 (6 bases). Germline V gene lookup returns CDR1 SGHNT and CDR2 YYREEE (reference sequence). This CDR3 region has 11 residues. V gave up 4 bases and J gave up 6 bases, with 8 bases separating them. CDR3 sequence: CASSLTSEQYF. CDR3 nucleotide sequence: TGTGCCAGCAGCCTGACTAGCGAGCAGTACTTC. The full variable domain, with the rest looked up from reference TRBV5-4 and TRBJ2-7, is ETGVTQSPTHLIKTRGQQVTLRCSSQSGHNTVSWYQQALGQGPQFIFQYYREEENGRGNFPPRFSGLQFPNYSSELNVNALELDDSALYLCASSLTSEQYFGPGTRLTVT.

This chain connects TRBV6-2 or TRBV6-3 to TRBJ2-1; 12 positions agree with TRBD2. The CDR3 sequence is 15 residues long. Looked up from germline, CDR1 is MNHEY and CDR2 is SVGEGT. V shed 6 bases and J 7 bases; nucleotides not matched to a gene: 7. The CDR3 region has the DNA TGTGCCAGCAGCTGGAGGACTAGCGGGATAAATGAGCAGTTCTTC. Translated: CASSWRTSGINEQFF.

In this sample, this clone turned up once. The chain couples TRBV7-9 to TRBJ2-7; weak D call: TRBD1 (6 bases). Trimming pared 1 base from V and 2 bases from J, leaving 9 bases between. Per the germline V gene, CDR1 is SEHNR and CDR2 is FQNEAQ (reference sequence). The CDR3 has 14 amino acids. CDR3 protein: CASSLDQGPYEQYF. CDR3 sequence (DNA): TGTGCCAGCAGCTTAGACCAGGGGCCCTACGAGCAGTACTTC. Supplemented by reference TRBV7-9 and TRBJ2-7, the full variable domain reads DTGVSQNPRHKITKRGQNVTFRCDPISEHNRLYWYRQTLGQGPEFLTYFQNEAQLEKSRLLSDRFSAERPKGSFSTLEIQRTEQGDSAMYLCASSLDQGPYEQYFGPGTRLTVT.

The rearrangement uses TRBV19 and TRBJ1-4, with D unclear. Germline CDR1 and CDR2: LNHDA and SQIVND (reference sequence). V shed 7 bases and J shed 9 bases, with 24 bases lying between them. This CDR3 region has 16 residues. The DNA for the CDR3 is TGTGCCAGTATTGAGTCAGGAAGCCCAACCGGGAAAAAACTGTTTTTT. Translating gives CASIESGSPTGKKLFF.

The chain couples TRBV28 to TRBJ1-6; D is possibly TRBD1 (5 bases). V gave up 10 bases and J gave up 5 bases, with 18 bases separating them. Germline values: CDR1 MDHEN, CDR2 SYDVKM. The CDR3 covers 15 residues. CDR3 sequence reads: CATWDPQGDNSPLHF. The CDR3 nucleotides read TGTGCCACCTGGGACCCTCAAGGGGATAATTCACCCCTCCACTTT.

A single count supports this clone. This rearrangement joins TRBV10-3 to TRBJ2-1; unclear D gene. This CDR3 is built from 14 residues. The germline CDR1 and CDR2 sequences are ENHRY and SYGVKD. V was clipped by 2 bases and J by 0 bases, with 5 bases between them. In DNA, the CDR3 is TGTGCCATCAGTGAGGGCAGCTCCTACAATGAGCAGTTCTTC. Protein product: CAISEGSSYNEQFF.

This rearrangement joins TRBV7-9 to TRBJ1-1; the D gene is possibly TRBD1 (6 bases). Deletions cut 3 bases from V and 1 base from J, with 9 bases between. The CDR3 is made up of 14 amino acids. Germline-derived CDR1 and CDR2 are SEHNR and FQNEAQ (reference sequence). CDR3 region: CASSFAQGNTEAFF. DNA for the CDR3: TGTGCCAGCAGCTTCGCACAGGGGAACACTGAAGCTTTCTTT.

The chain recombines TRBV6-6 with TRBJ1-2; 11 nucleotides agree with TRBD1. Trimming removed 5 bases from V and 3 bases from J; junction bases left unmatched: 2. This CDR3 spans 14 amino acids. Germline V CDR1 and CDR2: MNHNY, SVGAGI (reference sequence). The CDR3 sequence is CASSRGQGDYGYTF. The CDR3 DNA is TGTGCCAGCAGTAGGGGACAGGGGGACTATGGCTACACCTTC.

The rearrangement links TRBV12-3 or TRBV12-4 to TRBJ2-7; possible D gene TRBD2, 5 bases. This CDR3 region has 13 residues. V lost 3 bases and J lost 6, with 12 bases in between. CDR3 sequence: CASSLGLAGEQYF. Here the CDR3 DNA reads TGTGCCAGCAGTTTGGGCCTGGCGGGCGAGCAGTACTTC.

The chain combines TRBV5-4 with TRBJ2-7; no clear D gene. Germline CDR1 is SGHNT and CDR2 is YYREEE (reference sequence). This CDR3 contains 13 residues. The V end was cut by 4 bases, the J end by 5 bases, with 13 bases between. The CDR3 sequence is CASSPEGRNEQYF. The CDR3 DNA is TGTGCCAGCAGCCCGGAAGGGCGCAACGAGCAGTACTTC.

CDR3 sequence (DNA): TGTGCCAGTAGTATTTGGACAGTGAACACCGGGGAGCTGTTTTTT. Residues: CASSIWTVNTGELFF. This chain links TRBV19 with TRBJ2-2, with D maybe TRBD1 (6 bases). V was shortened by 3 bases and J by 1 base, with 9 bases between the two germline ends. CDR3 length: 15 amino acids. CDR1 and CDR2 (germline): LNHDA, SQIVND (reference sequence).

This clone was counted once. The chain couples TRBV5-1 to TRBJ1-1; TRBD1 aligns across 7 bases. V shed 4 bases and J 9 bases; nucleotides not matched to a gene: 6. The length of the CDR3 is 12 residues. CDR1 is SGHRS and CDR2 is YFSETQ in the germline V gene. The CDR3, as DNA: TGCGCCAGCAGCCGACAGGGCGATAAAGCTTTCTTT. This gives the protein CASSRQGDKAFF.

The table lists this clone with a count of one. This rearrangement joins TRBV30 to TRBJ2-3, with no clear D. V was pared by 2 bases and J by 3 bases, with 6 bases between. CDR3 length: 12 residues. Germline V gene lookup returns CDR1 GTSNPN and CDR2 SVGIG (reference sequence). CDR3 amino acids: CAWSLKTDTQYF. In nucleotides, the CDR3 is TGTGCCTGGAGTTTGAAAACAGATACGCAGTATTTT. Variable domain in full (rest from reference TRBV30 and TRBJ2-3): SQTIHQWPATLVQPVGSPLSLECTVEGTSNPNLYWYRQAAGRGLQLLFYSVGIGQISSEVPQNLSASRPQDRQFILSSKKLLLSDSGFYLCAWSLKTDTQYFGPGTRLTVL.

The CDR3 nucleotides read TGTGCCAGCAGCCCCCGTCGGCAGGTGAACACTGAAGCTTTCTTT. This translates into CASSPRRQVNTEAFF. This chain uses TRBV7-2 with TRBJ1-1; no clear D gene. The CDR3 runs 15 residues. Trimming took off 5 bases at V and 0 bases at J, with 13 bases between the two ends. CDR1 and CDR2 from the germline V gene are SGHTA and FQGNSA. Variable domain in full (rest from reference TRBV7-2 and TRBJ1-1): GAGVSQSPSNKVTEKGKDVELRCDPISGHTALYWYRQSLGQGLEFLIYFQGNSAPDKSGLPSDRFSAERTGGSVSTLTIQRTQQEDSAVYLCASSPRRQVNTEAFFGQGTRLTVV.

CDR3 sequence reads: CASSPDRVKPQHF. DNA of the CDR3: TGTGCCAGCAGCCCGGACAGGGTCAAGCCCCAGCATTTT. This chain connects TRBV7-2 to TRBJ1-5; 8 bases align to TRBD1. The CDR3 is 13 amino acids. Germline CDR1 reads SGHTA; CDR2 reads FQGNSA. The ends lost 5 bases at V and 8 bases at J; junction bases unmatched: 5.

This chain connects TRBV7-2 to TRBJ2-7; TRBD1 matches at 7 bases. CDR3 size: 15 residues. Losses at the gene ends were 8 bases for V and 2 bases for J; bases not matched to a gene: 12. Germline V gene lookup returns CDR1 SGHTA and CDR2 FQGNSA. For the CDR3, the DNA is TGTGCCAGCGCCGATACCGGGACAGAACCCTACGAGCAGTACTTC. This codes for CASADTGTEPYEQYF.

This sequence joins TRBV4-1 and TRBJ2-1, with 8 bases aligning to TRBD2. The CDR3 is 15 amino acids. The V gene's germline CDR1 is MGHRA and CDR2 YSYEKL. Losses at the gene ends were 0 bases for V and 8 bases for J; bases not matched to a gene: 6. The CDR3: CASSQDRAGGYEQFF. CDR3 nucleotide sequence: TGCGCCAGCAGCCAAGATAGGGCGGGAGGTTATGAGCAGTTCTTC.

The CDR3 nucleotides are TGTGCCAGCAGCGCCGGGACGGACACAGATACGCAGTATTTT. As protein: CASSAGTDTDTQYF. The chain employs TRBV6-2 or TRBV6-3 and TRBJ2-3; either TRBD1 or TRBD2 may supply D (5 bases each). CDR1 MNHEY and CDR2 SVGEGT come from the germline V gene. CDR3 length: 14 residues. Trimming shortened V by 6 bases and J by 2 bases, and 12 bases separated the two germline ends.

V and J are TRBV28 and TRBJ1-2; 7 bases are a match to TRBD1. V shed 4 bases and J 3 bases; nucleotides not matched to a gene: 2. The CDR3 contains 13 residues. Germline V gene sequence: CDR1 MDHEN, CDR2 SYDVKM. The CDR3: CASSSTGYYGYTF. The CDR3 coding sequence is TGTGCCAGCAGTTCGACAGGGTACTATGGCTACACCTTC.

This clone appeared a single time. The V and J genes are TRBV19 and TRBJ2-7, with 9 nucleotides matching TRBD2. Germline assignment: CDR1 LNHDA and CDR2 SQIVND (reference sequence). With 5 bases clipped from V and 7 bases from J, the junction kept 6 bases outside the gene matches. The length of the CDR3 is 13 residues. DNA for the CDR3: TGTGCCAGTAGTGCTAGCGGGGCTGGGGAGCAGTACTTC. It specifies CASSASGAGEQYF.

This clone was seen a single time. The gene calls are TRBV19 and TRBJ1-6; no definite D call. This CDR3 has 15 residues. With 3 bases removed from V and 10 bases from J, the gap between germline ends came to 16 bases. Per the germline V gene, CDR1 is LNHDA and CDR2 is SQIVND (reference sequence). CDR3 in DNA: TGTGCCAGTAGTATCCTCTCGGTAGGCGGGTCACCCCTCCACTTT. It is translated as CASSILSVGGSPLHF. The full variable domain, completed using reference TRBV19 and TRBJ1-6, is DGGITQSPKYLFRKEGQNVTLSCEQNLNHDAMYWYRQDPGQGLRLIYYSQIVNDFQKGDIAEGYSVSREKKESFPLTVTSAQKNPTAFYLCASSILSVGGSPLHFGNGTRLTVT.

V usage is TRBV27 and J usage is TRBJ2-3, with 9 bases aligning to TRBD1. V lost 5 bases and J lost 1; bases outside the gene matches: 7. Germline lookup yields CDR1 MNHEY and CDR2 SMNVEV (reference sequence). The CDR3 has 16 residues. CDR3 region: CASSPQGAERTDTQYF. In nucleotides, the CDR3 is TGTGCCAGCAGTCCACAGGGGGCGGAGCGCACAGATACGCAGTATTTT.

This clone has a single count. V gene TRBV30 combines with J gene TRBJ1-5, with D tentatively TRBD1 (6 bases). The CDR3 is 13 residues long. Germline CDR1 is GTSNPN and CDR2 is SVGIG (reference sequence). Trimming pared 5 bases from V and 4 bases from J, leaving 12 bases between. CDR3 sequence reads: CAWGQTGNQPQHF. CDR3 in DNA: TGTGCCTGGGGCCAAACAGGGAATCAGCCCCAGCATTTT.